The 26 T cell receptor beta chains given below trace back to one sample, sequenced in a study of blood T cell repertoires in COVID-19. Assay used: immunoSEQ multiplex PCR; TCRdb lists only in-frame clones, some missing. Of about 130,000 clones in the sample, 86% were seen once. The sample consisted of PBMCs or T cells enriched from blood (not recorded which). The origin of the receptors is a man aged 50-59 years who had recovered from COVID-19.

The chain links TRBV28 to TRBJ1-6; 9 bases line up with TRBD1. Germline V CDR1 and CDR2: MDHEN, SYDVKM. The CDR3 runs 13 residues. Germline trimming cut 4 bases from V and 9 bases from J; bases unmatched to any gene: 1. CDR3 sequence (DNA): TGTGCCAGCAGTTCGGACAGGGGTTCACCCCTCCACTTT. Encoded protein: CASSSDRGSPLHF.

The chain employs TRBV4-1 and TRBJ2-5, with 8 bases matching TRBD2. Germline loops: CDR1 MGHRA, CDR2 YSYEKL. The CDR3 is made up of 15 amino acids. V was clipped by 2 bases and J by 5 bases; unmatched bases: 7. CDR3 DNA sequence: TGCGCCAGCAGCCAAAGGGGACTAGTAGGTGAGACCCAGTACTTC. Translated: CASSQRGLVGETQYF.

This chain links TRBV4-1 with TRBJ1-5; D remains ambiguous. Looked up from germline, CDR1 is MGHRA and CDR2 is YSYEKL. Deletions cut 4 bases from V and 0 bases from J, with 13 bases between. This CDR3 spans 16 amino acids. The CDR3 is CASSPLRLRSNQPQHF. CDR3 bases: TGCGCCAGCAGCCCTCTACGATTGCGTAGCAATCAGCCCCAGCATTTT.

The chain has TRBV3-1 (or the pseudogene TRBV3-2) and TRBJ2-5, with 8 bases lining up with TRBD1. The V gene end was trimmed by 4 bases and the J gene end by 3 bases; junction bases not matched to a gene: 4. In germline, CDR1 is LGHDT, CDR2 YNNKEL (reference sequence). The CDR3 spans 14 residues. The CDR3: CASSRQTGEETQYF. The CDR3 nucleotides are TGTGCCAGCAGCCGACAGACAGGGGAAGAGACCCAGTACTTC.

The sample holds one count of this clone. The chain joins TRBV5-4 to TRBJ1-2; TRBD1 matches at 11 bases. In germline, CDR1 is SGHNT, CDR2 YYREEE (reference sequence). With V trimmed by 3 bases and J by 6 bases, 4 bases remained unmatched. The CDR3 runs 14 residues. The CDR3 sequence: CASSWGQGEDGYTF. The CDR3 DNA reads TGTGCCAGCAGCTGGGGACAGGGGGAGGATGGCTACACCTTC.

CDR3 loop: CAYRSGGATGELFF. Here the CDR3 DNA reads TGTGCCTACCGTAGCGGGGGGGCCACCGGGGAGCTGTTTTTT. The chain joins TRBV30 to TRBJ2-2, with 11 bases that match TRBD2. From germline, CDR1 is GTSNPN and CDR2 SVGIG (reference sequence). The CDR3 runs to 14 residues. The trim removed 7 bases at V and 4 bases at J, leaving 5 bases unmatched.

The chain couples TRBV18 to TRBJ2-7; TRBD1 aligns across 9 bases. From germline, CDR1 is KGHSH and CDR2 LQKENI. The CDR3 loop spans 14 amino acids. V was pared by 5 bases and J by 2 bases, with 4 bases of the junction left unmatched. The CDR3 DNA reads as TGTGCCAGCTCAACCGGGACAGGGACCTACGAGCAGTACTTC. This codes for CASSTGTGTYEQYF.

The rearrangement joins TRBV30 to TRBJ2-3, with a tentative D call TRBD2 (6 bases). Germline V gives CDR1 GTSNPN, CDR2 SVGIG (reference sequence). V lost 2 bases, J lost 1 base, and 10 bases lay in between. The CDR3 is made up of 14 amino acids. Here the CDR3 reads CAWSWTGGTDTQYF. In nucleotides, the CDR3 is TGTGCCTGGAGTTGGACGGGAGGCACAGATACGCAGTATTTT.

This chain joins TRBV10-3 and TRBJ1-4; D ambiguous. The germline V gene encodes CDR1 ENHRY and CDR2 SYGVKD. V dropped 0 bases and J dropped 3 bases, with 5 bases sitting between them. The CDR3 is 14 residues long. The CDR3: CAISESLANEKLFF. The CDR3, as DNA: TGTGCCATCAGTGAGTCGTTAGCTAATGAAAAACTGTTTTTT.

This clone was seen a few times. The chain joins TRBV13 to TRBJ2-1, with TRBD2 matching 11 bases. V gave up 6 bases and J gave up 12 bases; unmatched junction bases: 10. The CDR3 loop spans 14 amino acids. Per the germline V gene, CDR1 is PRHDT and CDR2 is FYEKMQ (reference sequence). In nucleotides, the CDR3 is TGTGCCAGCAGACCTAGCGGGGGGCCCCCTTCGCAGTTCTTC. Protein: CASRPSGGPPSQFF.

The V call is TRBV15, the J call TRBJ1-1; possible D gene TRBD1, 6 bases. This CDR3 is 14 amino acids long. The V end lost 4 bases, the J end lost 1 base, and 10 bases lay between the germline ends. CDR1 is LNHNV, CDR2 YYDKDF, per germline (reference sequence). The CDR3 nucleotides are TGTGCCACCAGCAAAACAGGGCAGAACACTGAAGCTTTCTTT. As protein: CATSKTGQNTEAFF.

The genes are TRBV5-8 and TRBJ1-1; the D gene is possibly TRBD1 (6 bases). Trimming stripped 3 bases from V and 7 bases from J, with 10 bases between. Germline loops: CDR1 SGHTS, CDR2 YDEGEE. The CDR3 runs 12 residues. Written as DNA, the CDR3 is TGTGCCAGCAGCTGGCGACAGGTTGAAGCTTTCTTT. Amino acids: CASSWRQVEAFF.

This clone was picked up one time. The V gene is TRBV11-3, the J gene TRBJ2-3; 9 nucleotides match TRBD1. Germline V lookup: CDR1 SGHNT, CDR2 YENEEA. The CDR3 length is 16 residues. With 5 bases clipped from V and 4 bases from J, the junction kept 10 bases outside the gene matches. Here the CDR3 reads CASSPGTGKSADTQYF. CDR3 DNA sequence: TGTGCCAGCAGCCCCGGGACAGGGAAGAGCGCAGATACGCAGTATTTT.

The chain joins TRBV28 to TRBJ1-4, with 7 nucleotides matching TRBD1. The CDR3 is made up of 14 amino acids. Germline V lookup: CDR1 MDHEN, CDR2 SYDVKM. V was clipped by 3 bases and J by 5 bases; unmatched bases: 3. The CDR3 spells CASSLVQGNEKLFF. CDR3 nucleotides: TGTGCCAGCAGTTTGGTACAGGGGAATGAAAAACTGTTTTTT.

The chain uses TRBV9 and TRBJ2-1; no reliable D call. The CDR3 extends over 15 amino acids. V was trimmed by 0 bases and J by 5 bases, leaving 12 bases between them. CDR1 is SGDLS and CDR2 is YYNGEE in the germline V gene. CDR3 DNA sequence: TGTGCCAGCAGCGTAGCTACGGGTTTCAACAATGAGCAGTTCTTC. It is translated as CASSVATGFNNEQFF.

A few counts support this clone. The CDR3: CASSLTGAGDEQFF. The CDR3 DNA reads TGTGCCAGCAGTTTGACAGGGGCGGGCGATGAGCAGTTCTTC. The J gene is TRBJ2-1, the V gene TRBV27, with TRBD1 matching 8 bases. Germline CDR1 and CDR2: MNHEY and SMNVEV (reference sequence). The CDR3 runs 14 residues. The V segment lost 3 bases and the J segment 8 bases; nucleotides outside the gene matches: 6.

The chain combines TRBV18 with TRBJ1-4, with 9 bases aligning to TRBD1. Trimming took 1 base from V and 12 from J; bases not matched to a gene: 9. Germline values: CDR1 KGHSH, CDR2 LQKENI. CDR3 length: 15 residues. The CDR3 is CASSPQGQGALELFF. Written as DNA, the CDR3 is TGTGCCAGCTCACCACAGGGACAGGGCGCTCTCGAACTGTTTTTT. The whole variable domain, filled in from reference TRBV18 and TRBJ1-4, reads NAGVMQNPRHLVRRRGQEARLRCSPMKGHSHVYWYRQLPEEGLKFMVYLQKENIIDESGMPKERFSAEFPKEGPSILRIQQVVRGDSAAYFCASSPQGQGALELFFGSGTQLSVL.

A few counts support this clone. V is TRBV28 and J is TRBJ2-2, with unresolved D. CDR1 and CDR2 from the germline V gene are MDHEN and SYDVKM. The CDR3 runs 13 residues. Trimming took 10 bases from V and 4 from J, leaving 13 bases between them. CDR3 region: CATRLIFTGELFF. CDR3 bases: TGTGCCACGCGACTCATTTTCACCGGGGAGCTGTTTTTT.

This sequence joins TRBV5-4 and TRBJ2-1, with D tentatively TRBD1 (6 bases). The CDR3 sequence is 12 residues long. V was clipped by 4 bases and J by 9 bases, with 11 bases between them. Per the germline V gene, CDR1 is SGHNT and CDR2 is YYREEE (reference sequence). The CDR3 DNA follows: TGTGCCAGCAGCGCACAGGGATTTGAGCAGTTCTTC. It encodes CASSAQGFEQFF. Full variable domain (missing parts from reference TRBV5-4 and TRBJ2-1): ETGVTQSPTHLIKTRGQQVTLRCSSQSGHNTVSWYQQALGQGPQFIFQYYREEENGRGNFPPRFSGLQFPNYSSELNVNALELDDSALYLCASSAQGFEQFFGPGTRLTVL.

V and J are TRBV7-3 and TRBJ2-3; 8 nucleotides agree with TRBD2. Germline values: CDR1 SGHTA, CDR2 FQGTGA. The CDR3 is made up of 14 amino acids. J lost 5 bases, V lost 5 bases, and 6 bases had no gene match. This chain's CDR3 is CASSLGLAKDTQYF. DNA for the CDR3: TGTGCCAGCAGCCTCGGACTAGCAAAAGATACGCAGTATTTT.

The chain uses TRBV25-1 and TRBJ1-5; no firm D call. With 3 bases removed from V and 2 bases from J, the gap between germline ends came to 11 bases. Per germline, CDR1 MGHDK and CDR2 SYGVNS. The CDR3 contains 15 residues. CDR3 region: CASSDNLPGNQPQHF. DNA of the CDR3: TGTGCCAGCAGTGATAACTTACCCGGCAATCAGCCCCAGCATTTT.

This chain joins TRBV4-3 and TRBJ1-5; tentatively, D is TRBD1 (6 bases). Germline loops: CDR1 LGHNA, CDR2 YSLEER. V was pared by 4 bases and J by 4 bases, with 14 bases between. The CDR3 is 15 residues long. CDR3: CASSLGSGANQPQHF. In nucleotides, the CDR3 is TGCGCCAGCAGCCTGGGGTCAGGGGCGAATCAGCCCCAGCATTTT.

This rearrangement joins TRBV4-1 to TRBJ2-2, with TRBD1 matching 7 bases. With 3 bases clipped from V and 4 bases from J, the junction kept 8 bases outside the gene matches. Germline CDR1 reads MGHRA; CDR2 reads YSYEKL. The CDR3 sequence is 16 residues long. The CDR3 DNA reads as TGCGCCAGCAGCCAGGTAAACAGGGGAAGCACCGGGGAGCTGTTTTTT. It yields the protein CASSQVNRGSTGELFF.

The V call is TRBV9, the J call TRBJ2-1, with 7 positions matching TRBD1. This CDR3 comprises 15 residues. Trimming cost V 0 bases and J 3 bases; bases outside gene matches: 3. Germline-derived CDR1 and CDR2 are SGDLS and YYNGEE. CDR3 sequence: CASSVVGGYYNEQFF. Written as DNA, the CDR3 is TGTGCCAGCAGCGTAGTAGGGGGCTACTACAATGAGCAGTTCTTC. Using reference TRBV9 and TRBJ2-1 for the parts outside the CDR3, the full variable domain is DSGVTQTPKHLITATGQRVTLRCSPRSGDLSVYWYQQSLDQGLQFLIQYYNGEERAKGNILERFSAQQFPDLHSELNLSSLELGDSALYFCASSVVGGYYNEQFFGPGTRLTVL.

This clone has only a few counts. The CDR3 loop is CASSLGQANQPQHF. CDR3 nucleotide sequence: TGCGCCAGCAGCCTCGGACAGGCAAATCAGCCCCAGCATTTT. The V gene is TRBV4-1, the J gene TRBJ1-5; the match to TRBD1 covers 7 bases. Germline trimming cut 4 bases from V and 4 bases from J; bases unmatched to any gene: 4. There are 14 residues in the CDR3. CDR1 and CDR2 (germline): MGHRA, YSYEKL.

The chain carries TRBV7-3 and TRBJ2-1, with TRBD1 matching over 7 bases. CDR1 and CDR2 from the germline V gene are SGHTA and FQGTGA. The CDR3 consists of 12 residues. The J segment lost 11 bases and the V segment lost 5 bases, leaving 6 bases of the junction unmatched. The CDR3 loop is CASSGSTGKQFF. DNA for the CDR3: TGTGCCAGCAGCGGCTCGACAGGGAAGCAGTTCTTC.